Listed here are 8 T cell receptor beta chains from one sample, sequenced in a study of cytomegalovirus exposure and HLA in healthy donors (dated by TCRdb to about 2017). The protocol used for the library was the immunoSEQ multiplex PCR assay. For the multiplex PCR, a mixture combining 60 forward primers for TCR Vbeta segments and 13 reverse primers for TCR Jbeta segments was used. TCRdb obtained this table from immuneACCESS and retained in-frame rearrangements with V and J assigned. These tables miss some clones; where compared with another copy, unresolved V genes account for less than half of the shortfall, and the remainder is unexplained. In all, the sample holds more than 80,000 clones, and about four fifths of those were seen once. The ten top clones hold approximately 8.4% of the sample. The sample was PBMCs. Receptors originate from a human donor in good health.

This chain uses TRBV30 with TRBJ2-1; 7 bases match TRBD1. The CDR3 loop spans 11 amino acids. With V trimmed by 3 bases and J by 7 bases, 0 bases remained unmatched. Germline-derived CDR1 and CDR2 are GTSNPN and SVGIG (reference sequence). The CDR3 DNA reads TGTGCCTGGAGCAGGGGGAATGAGCAGTTCTTC. Its protein product is CAWSRGNEQFF. The full variable domain, rest sourced from reference TRBV30 and TRBJ2-1, is SQTIHQWPATLVQPVGSPLSLECTVEGTSNPNLYWYRQAAGRGLQLLFYSVGIGQISSEVPQNLSASRPQDRQFILSSKKLLLSDSGFYLCAWSRGNEQFFGPGTRLTVL.

The genes are TRBV30 and TRBJ1-1; D is unclear. V dropped 0 bases and J dropped 11 bases, with 16 bases sitting between them. In germline, CDR1 is GTSNPN, CDR2 SVGIG (reference sequence). This CDR3 is built from 13 residues. CDR3 sequence reads: CAWSVQFQSGAFF. The CDR3 bases are TGTGCCTGGAGTGTACAATTCCAGTCTGGTGCTTTCTTT. The complete variable domain, with remaining parts taken from reference TRBV30 and TRBJ1-1, reads SQTIHQWPATLVQPVGSPLSLECTVEGTSNPNLYWYRQAAGRGLQLLFYSVGIGQISSEVPQNLSASRPQDRQFILSSKKLLLSDSGFYLCAWSVQFQSGAFFGQGTRLTVV.

The genes are TRBV5-1 and TRBJ2-2; D not resolved. The CDR3 is made up of 16 amino acids. CDR1 and CDR2 (germline): SGHRS, YFSETQ. The V end lost 5 bases, the J end lost 0 bases, and 14 bases lay between the germline ends. DNA of the CDR3: TGCGCCAGCAGTGGCAACACCAACGCGAACACCGGGGAGCTGTTTTTT. This encodes CASSGNTNANTGELFF.

The rearrangement uses TRBV19 and TRBJ2-5; D ambiguous. The end of the DNA aligns better with TRBJ2-7, so the J call may be wrong. Germline V gene lookup returns CDR1 LNHDA and CDR2 SQIVND (reference sequence). CDR3 length: 17 amino acids. CDR3 loop: CASSASKRLWDSYEQYF. As DNA, the CDR3 is TGTGCCAGTAGTGCGTCCAAAAGGCTGTGGGACTCCTACGAGCAGTACTTC.

The V gene is TRBV7-9, the J gene TRBJ1-4; D perhaps matches TRBD1 (5 bases). CDR3 length: 15 residues. Trimming took off 1 base at V and 0 bases at J, with 6 bases between the two ends. The germline gives CDR1 SEHNR, CDR2 FQNEAQ (reference sequence). The CDR3 is CASSLGQTTNEKLFF. CDR3 coding DNA: TGTGCCAGCAGCTTAGGACAGACAACTAATGAAAAACTGTTTTTT.

The CDR3 loop is CASSLLGGLGNYGYTF. CDR3 nucleotides: TGTGCCAGCAGCCTACTCGGGGGTTTGGGGAACTATGGCTACACCTTC. The chain links TRBV14 to TRBJ1-2, with D possibly TRBD1 on 5 matching bases. CDR1 SGHDN and CDR2 FVKESK come from the germline V gene. The CDR3 spans 16 residues. V was clipped by 4 bases and J by 2 bases, with 17 bases between them.

The table lists this clone with a few counts. V usage is TRBV30 and J usage is TRBJ1-5; 8 bases line up with TRBD1. The germline CDR1 and CDR2 sequences are GTSNPN and SVGIG (reference sequence). Trimming at V came to 2 bases and at J to 4 bases, leaving 7 bases not matched to a gene. This CDR3 region has 15 residues. The CDR3 DNA reads as TGTGCCTGGAGTTCTCCGGGACAGGTAAATCAGCCCCAGCATTTT. Translated: CAWSSPGQVNQPQHF.

The genes are TRBV4-2 and TRBJ2-2, with TRBD1 identical over 7 bases. The V gene's germline CDR1 is LGHNA and CDR2 YNFKEQ. The ends lost 0 bases at V and 5 bases at J; junction bases unmatched: 9. The CDR3 length is 17 residues. CDR3 amino acids: CASSQEAGGIITGELFF. The CDR3 DNA reads as TGTGCCAGCAGCCAAGAGGCAGGGGGAATTATAACCGGGGAGCTGTTTTTT.